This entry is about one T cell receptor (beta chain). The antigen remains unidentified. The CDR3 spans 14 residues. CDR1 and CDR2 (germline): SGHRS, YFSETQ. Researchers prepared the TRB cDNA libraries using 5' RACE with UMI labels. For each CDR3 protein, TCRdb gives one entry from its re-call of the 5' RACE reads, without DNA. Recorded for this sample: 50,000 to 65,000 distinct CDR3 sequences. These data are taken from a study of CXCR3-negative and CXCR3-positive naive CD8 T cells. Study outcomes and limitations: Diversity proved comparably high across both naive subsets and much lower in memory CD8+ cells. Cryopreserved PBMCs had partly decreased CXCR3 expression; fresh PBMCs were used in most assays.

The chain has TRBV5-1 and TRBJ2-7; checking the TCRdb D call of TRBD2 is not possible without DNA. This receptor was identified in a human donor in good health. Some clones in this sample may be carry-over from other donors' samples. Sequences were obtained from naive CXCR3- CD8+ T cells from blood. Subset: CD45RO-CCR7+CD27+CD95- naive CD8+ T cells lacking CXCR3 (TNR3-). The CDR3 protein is CASSLGNGGYEQYF. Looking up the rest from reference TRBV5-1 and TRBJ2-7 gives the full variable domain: KAGVTQTPRYLIKTRGQQVTLSCSPISGHRSVSWYQQTPGQGLQFLFEYFSETQRNKGNFPGRFSGRQFSNSRSEMNVSTLELGDSALYLCASSLGNGGYEQYFGPGTRLTVT.